The 25 T cell receptor beta chains given below trace back to one sample, sequenced in a study of graft-versus-host responses after intestinal transplantation (dated by TCRdb to about 2021). The time point label of this sample denotes: cells obtained before transplantation from donor or recipient. Their specific antigens are unknown. The receptor library was made with the immunoSEQ multiplex PCR assay. The source is immuneACCESS, and TCRdb retained only in-frame sequences with V and J called. Part of the clones is not carried over; for the studies checked, unresolved V genes explain less than half of this, and the remainder is unexplained. The sample table contains nearly 110,000 clones; only one count was recorded for roughly 90% of them. The top ten hold around 0.76% of the sample. The sample was unstimulated CD4+ T cells sorted from spleen or lymph node cells, taken before transplant. The receptors derive from a human donor who was the organ donor for an intestinal transplant.

This chain joins TRBV9 and TRBJ1-4, with TRBD1 as a possible D gene (6 bases). The germline V gene encodes CDR1 SGDLS and CDR2 YYNGEE. Trimming left V 1 base short and J 8 bases short, with 15 bases between. The CDR3 has 15 amino acids. The CDR3 nucleotides read TGTGCCAGCAGCGTATCGGGAGGGGGGCACGAAAAACTGTTTTTT. Translating gives CASSVSGGGHEKLFF.

The chain combines TRBV11-2 with TRBJ2-5; 8 nucleotides align to TRBD2. Germline values: CDR1 SGHAT, CDR2 FQNNGV. CDR3 length equals 16 residues. The ends lost 5 bases at V and 5 bases at J; junction bases unmatched: 13. CDR3 nucleotide sequence: TGTGCCAGCAGCCCCCGGTCGGCGGGGGGTCGGGAGACCCAGTACTTC. Amino acid sequence: CASSPRSAGGRETQYF.

This chain links TRBV30 with TRBJ1-2; the D is unclear. Trimming cost V 1 base and J 4 bases, with 13 bases left between them. Per the germline V gene, CDR1 is GTSNPN and CDR2 is SVGIG (reference sequence). The CDR3 totals 14 residues. The DNA of the CDR3 is TGTGCCTGGAGTGAAAATAGACAAGCCTATGGCTACACCTTC. It codes for CAWSENRQAYGYTF.

The chain joins TRBV7-3 to TRBJ2-1; D may correspond to TRBD1 or TRBD2 (7 bases each). The V and J ends lost 1 base and 7 bases respectively, with 14 bases between them. The CDR3 consists of 15 residues. Germline CDR1 is SGHTA and CDR2 is FQGTGA. In DNA form, the CDR3 reads TGTGCCAGCAGCTTAATGCCAGGGGGAGGGAATGAGCAGTTCTTC. Translated: CASSLMPGGGNEQFF.

The chain uses TRBV6-5 and TRBJ2-3, with D uncertain. V was pared by 2 bases and J by 1 base, with 7 bases between. Germline V lookup: CDR1 MNHEY, CDR2 SVGAGI. The CDR3 length is 14 residues. CDR3 nucleotides: TGTGCCAGCAGTTACGGAGACCGCACAGATACGCAGTATTTT. Translating gives CASSYGDRTDTQYF.

As for this clone: Other nucleotide sequences from this sample produce the same CDR3. This chain uses TRBV6-1 with TRBJ1-1; 8 bases fit TRBD1. Trimming at V came to 5 bases and at J to 5 bases, leaving 4 bases not matched to a gene. CDR1 and CDR2 from the germline V gene are MNHNS and SASEGT. There are 13 residues in the CDR3. CDR3 loop: CASSKQGVTEAFF. As DNA, the CDR3 is TGTGCCAGCAGTAAACAGGGGGTTACTGAAGCTTTCTTT.

J is TRBJ1-1 and V is TRBV5-1, with D possibly matching TRBD1 (6 bases). CDR1 SGHRS and CDR2 YFSETQ come from the germline V gene. CDR3 length: 18 residues. The V gene lost 0 bases and the J gene lost 5 bases, with 23 bases spanning the gap. CDR3 amino acids: CASSLVNRDVSLGTEAFF. For the CDR3, the DNA is TGCGCCAGCAGCTTGGTGAACAGGGACGTCTCCTTAGGGACTGAAGCTTTCTTT.

The genes are TRBV5-5 and TRBJ2-7, with D unclear. The CDR3 extends over 15 amino acids. Per germline, CDR1 SGHKS and CDR2 YYEKEE (reference sequence). V lost 4 bases and J 3 bases, leaving 17 bases between the germline ends. CDR3 loop: CASSADGFLSYEQYF. Here the CDR3 DNA reads TGTGCCAGCAGCGCTGACGGGTTCCTGAGCTACGAGCAGTACTTC.

This clone was seen a handful of times. The chain employs TRBV5-1 and TRBJ2-1; a possible D gene is TRBD1 (6 bases). V was trimmed by 0 bases and J by 5 bases, leaving 9 bases between them. There are 14 residues in the CDR3. Germline CDR1 reads SGHRS; CDR2 reads YFSETQ. For the CDR3, the DNA is TGCGCCAGCAGCTTGGGGGGGCCGGACAATGAGCAGTTCTTC. As protein: CASSLGGPDNEQFF.

The rearrangement uses TRBV11-3 and TRBJ1-2; a possible D gene is TRBD1 (6 bases). V lost 5 bases and J lost 7, with 17 bases in between. CDR1 SGHNT and CDR2 YENEEA come from the germline V gene. CDR3 length equals 14 residues. The CDR3 region is CASSHSRGPSGYTF. The CDR3 bases are TGTGCCAGCAGCCACAGCAGGGGCCCTAGTGGCTACACCTTC.

This chain joins TRBV30 and TRBJ2-3; 7 bases map to TRBD1. Germline assignment: CDR1 GTSNPN and CDR2 SVGIG (reference sequence). The length of the CDR3 is 15 residues. Trimming removed 1 base from V and 4 bases from J; junction bases left unmatched: 8. In DNA, the CDR3 is TGTGCCTGGAGTGCGCCGCGGACAGGCCCAGATACGCAGTATTTT. Encoded protein: CAWSAPRTGPDTQYF.

CDR3 sequence reads: CASSPADGSSYEQYF. The CDR3 coding sequence is TGTGCCAGCAGTCCCGCGGACGGGAGCTCCTACGAGCAGTACTTC. The V and J genes are TRBV28 and TRBJ2-7, with a tentative D call TRBD2 (6 bases). There are 15 residues in the CDR3. Looked up from germline, CDR1 is MDHEN and CDR2 is SYDVKM. V lost 5 bases, J lost 0 bases, and 14 bases lay in between.

V is TRBV11-3 and J is TRBJ2-5, with TRBD2 matching over 8 bases. After removal of 4 bases from V and 11 bases from J, the junction contained 6 bases not matched to a gene. Germline V gene lookup returns CDR1 SGHNT and CDR2 YENEEA. The CDR3 loop spans 12 amino acids. The CDR3 protein is CASSSNSGKQYF. CDR3 nucleotides: TGTGCCAGCAGCTCCAATAGCGGGAAGCAGTACTTC.

This clone was seen a single time. The chain couples TRBV2 to TRBJ1-2; the D gene is possibly TRBD1 (5 bases). CDR3 size: 13 residues. CDR1 is SNHLY, CDR2 FYNNEI, per germline. V lost 5 bases, J lost 4 bases, and 11 bases lay in between. CDR3 loop: CASSTDSFYGYTF. The CDR3 DNA reads TGTGCCAGCAGTACTGACAGCTTCTATGGCTACACCTTC.

This clone has only one observation. V is TRBV19 and J is TRBJ2-7; D is undetermined. Germline V gene sequence: CDR1 LNHDA, CDR2 SQIVND (reference sequence). V lost 10 bases, J lost 1 base, and 14 bases lay in between. CDR3 length equals 13 residues. For the CDR3, the DNA is TGTGCCACGAAAAACAGAAATTCCTACGAGCAGTACTTC. It translates to CATKNRNSYEQYF.

J is TRBJ2-7 and V is TRBV14, with 9 bases that match TRBD1. Per germline, CDR1 SGHDN and CDR2 FVKESK. V dropped 0 bases and J dropped 6; count of bases not matched to a gene: 6. The CDR3 has 15 residues. The CDR3 is CASSQDLRTGVEQYF. The CDR3 DNA is TGTGCCAGCAGCCAAGATCTCCGGACAGGGGTCGAGCAGTACTTC.

This chain joins TRBV11-3 and TRBJ2-5, with 9 bases that match TRBD1. The CDR3 has 14 residues. V lost 4 bases, J lost 3 bases, and 3 bases stayed unmatched. From germline, CDR1 is SGHNT and CDR2 YENEEA. CDR3: CASSSGDREETQYF. For the CDR3, the DNA is TGTGCCAGCAGCTCGGGGGACAGGGAAGAGACCCAGTACTTC.

The rearrangement joins TRBV28 to TRBJ2-5; D is possibly TRBD1 or TRBD2 (5 bases each). The V gene lost 5 bases and the J gene lost 5 bases, with 12 bases spanning the gap. The germline V gene has CDR1 MDHEN and CDR2 SYDVKM. This CDR3 has 13 amino acids. The DNA for the CDR3 is TGTGCCAGCAGTACCCCAGGGACGGAGACCCAGTACTTC. Translation gives CASSTPGTETQYF.

The chain is built from TRBV11-3 and TRBJ2-7; D is unresolved. The CDR3 sequence is 13 residues long. V was trimmed by 4 bases and J by 3 bases, leaving 10 bases between them. Germline values: CDR1 SGHNT, CDR2 YENEEA. The CDR3 spells CASSSNMGYEQYF. The CDR3, as DNA: TGTGCCAGCAGCTCTAACATGGGCTACGAGCAGTACTTC. Drawing the rest from reference TRBV11-3 and TRBJ2-7, the complete variable domain is EAGVVQSPRYKIIEKKQPVAFWCNPISGHNTLYWYLQNLGQGPELLIRYENEEAVDDSQLPKDRFSAERLKGVDSTLKIQPAELGDSAVYLCASSSNMGYEQYFGPGTRLTVT.

The chain uses TRBV6-1 and TRBJ2-7; 7 bases fit TRBD2. The V and J ends lost 0 bases and 5 bases, in that order; junction bases with no gene match: 10. The CDR3 has 16 amino acids. The germline CDR1 and CDR2 sequences are MNHNS and SASEGT. CDR3 coding DNA: TGTGCCAGCAGTGAAGCCCTTCGGACTAGAAGCGACGAGCAGTACTTC. Residues: CASSEALRTRSDEQYF.

The V call is TRBV6-7, the J call TRBJ1-5, with a tentative D call TRBD1 (5 bases). TRBV6-7 is an ORF, and what it does is uncertain. Between the trimmed V and J ends, which lost 0 bases and 0 bases, there was a span of 12 bases. The CDR3 runs 17 residues. The CDR3 coding sequence is TGTGCCAGCAGTTACTCGGAAGTCAGGGATAGCAATCAGCCCCAGCATTTT. As protein: CASSYSEVRDSNQPQHF.

V usage is TRBV6-5 and J usage is TRBJ2-7; 7 bases fit TRBD1. The V and J ends lost 4 bases and 5 bases, in that order; junction bases with no gene match: 2. CDR3 length equals 12 residues. Germline loops: CDR1 MNHEY, CDR2 SVGAGI. The chain's CDR3 is CASSSRGHEQYF. The DNA of the CDR3 is TGTGCCAGCAGTTCAAGGGGGCACGAGCAGTACTTC.

The chain combines TRBV6-1 with TRBJ1-2, with D unclear. The CDR3 spans 13 residues. Germline-derived CDR1 and CDR2 are MNHNS and SASEGT. Deletions cut 6 bases from V and 4 bases from J, with 12 bases between. CDR3 nucleotides: TGTGCCAGCAGCCTACAACACCGCTATGGCTACACCTTC. Encoded protein: CASSLQHRYGYTF.

V is TRBV5-1 and J is TRBJ1-1; 7 nucleotides align to TRBD1. There are 16 residues in the CDR3. CDR1 and CDR2 (germline): SGHRS, YFSETQ. V gave up 4 bases and J gave up 1 base; unmatched junction bases: 10. The CDR3 bases are TGCGCCAGCAGCGGGGGCCCCAGACAGGGGAACACTGAAGCTTTCTTT. Its translation: CASSGGPRQGNTEAFF.

The V call is TRBV19, the J call TRBJ1-6; D remains unclear. CDR1 and CDR2 from the germline V gene are LNHDA and SQIVND (reference sequence). The CDR3 extends over 13 amino acids. Trimming cost V 4 bases and J 12 bases, with 13 bases left between them. CDR3 amino acids: CASSKGLMIPLHF. DNA of the CDR3: TGTGCCAGTAGTAAAGGACTGATGATACCCCTCCACTTT.